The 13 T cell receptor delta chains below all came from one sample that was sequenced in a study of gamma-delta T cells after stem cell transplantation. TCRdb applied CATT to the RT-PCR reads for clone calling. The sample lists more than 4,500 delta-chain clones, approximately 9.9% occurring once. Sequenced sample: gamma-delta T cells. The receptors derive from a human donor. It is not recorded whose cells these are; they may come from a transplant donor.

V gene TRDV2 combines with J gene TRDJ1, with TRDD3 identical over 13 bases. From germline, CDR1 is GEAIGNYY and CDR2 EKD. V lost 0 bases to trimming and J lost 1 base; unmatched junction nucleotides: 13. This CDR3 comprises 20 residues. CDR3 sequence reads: CACDTVLGDTRTVLTDKLIF. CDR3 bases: TGTGCCTGTGACACCGTACTGGGGGATACGCGGACCGTCCTCACCGATAAACTCATCTTT.

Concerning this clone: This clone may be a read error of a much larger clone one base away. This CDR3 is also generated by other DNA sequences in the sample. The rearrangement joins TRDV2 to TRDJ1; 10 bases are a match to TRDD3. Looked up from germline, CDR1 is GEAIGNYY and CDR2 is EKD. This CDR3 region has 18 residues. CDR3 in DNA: TGTGCCTGTGACTCAATACTGGGGGATCCCACGTACACCGATAAGCTCATCTTT. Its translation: CACDSILGDPTYTDKLIF.

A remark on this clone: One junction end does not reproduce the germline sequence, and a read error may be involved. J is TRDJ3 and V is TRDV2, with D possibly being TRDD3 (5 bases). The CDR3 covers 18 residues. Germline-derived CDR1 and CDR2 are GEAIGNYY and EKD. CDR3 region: CACDTGTGGSWDTRLMFF. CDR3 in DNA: TGTGCCTGTGACACCGGTACTGGAGGCTCCTGGGACACCCGACTGATGTTTTTC.

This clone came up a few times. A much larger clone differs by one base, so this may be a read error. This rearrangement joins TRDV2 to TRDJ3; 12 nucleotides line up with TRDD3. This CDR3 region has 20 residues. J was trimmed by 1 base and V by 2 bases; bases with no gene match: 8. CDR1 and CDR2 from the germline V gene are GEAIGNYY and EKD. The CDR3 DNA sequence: TGTGCCTGTGACAGCGTACTGGGGGATACTTATTCCTGGGACACCCGACAGATGTTTTTC. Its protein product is CACDSVLGDTYSWDTRQMFF.

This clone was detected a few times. As DNA, the CDR3 is TGTGCCTGTGACACCAGACGGGCTGGGGGGGACACCGATAAACTCATCTTT. Its protein is CACDTRRAGGDTDKLIF. The chain recombines TRDV2 with TRDJ1; 7 bases map to TRDD3. The CDR3 extends over 17 amino acids. Per germline, CDR1 GEAIGNYY and CDR2 EKD. V trimming: 0 bases; J trimming: 0 bases; junction bases outside the gene matches: 9.

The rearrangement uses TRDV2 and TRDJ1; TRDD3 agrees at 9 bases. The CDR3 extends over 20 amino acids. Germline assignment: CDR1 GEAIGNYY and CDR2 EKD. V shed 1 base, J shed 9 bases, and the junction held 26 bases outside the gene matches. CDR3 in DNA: TGTGCCTGTGACACAGCTCCGGCGGGGGATACCGATTGTGGGACCGGGGAACTCATCTTT. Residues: CACDTAPAGDTDCGTGELIF.

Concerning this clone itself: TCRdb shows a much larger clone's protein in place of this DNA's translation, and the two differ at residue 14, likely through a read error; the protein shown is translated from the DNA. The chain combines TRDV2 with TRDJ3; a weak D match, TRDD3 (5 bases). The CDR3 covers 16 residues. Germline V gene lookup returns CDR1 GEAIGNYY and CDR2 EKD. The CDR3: CACDAQDSWDTRQVFF. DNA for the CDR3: TGTGCCTGTGACGCCCAGGACTCCTGGGACACCCGACAGGTGTTTTTC.

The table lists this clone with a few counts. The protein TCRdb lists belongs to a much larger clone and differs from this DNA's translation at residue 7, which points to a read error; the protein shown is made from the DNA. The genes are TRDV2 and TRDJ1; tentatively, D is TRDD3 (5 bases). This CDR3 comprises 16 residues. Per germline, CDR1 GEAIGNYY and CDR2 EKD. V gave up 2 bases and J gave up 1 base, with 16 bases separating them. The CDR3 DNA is TGTGCCTGTGACAGACTGGAGGATTCCGCCACCGATAAACTCATCTTT. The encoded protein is CACDRLEDSATDKLIF.

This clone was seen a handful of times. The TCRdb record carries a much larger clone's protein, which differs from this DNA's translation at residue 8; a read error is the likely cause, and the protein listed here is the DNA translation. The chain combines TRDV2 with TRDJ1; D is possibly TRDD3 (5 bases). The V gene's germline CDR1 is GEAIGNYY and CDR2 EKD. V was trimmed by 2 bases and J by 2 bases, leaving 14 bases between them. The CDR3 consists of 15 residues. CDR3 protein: CACDRLVRGTDKLIF. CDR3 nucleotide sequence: TGTGCCTGTGACAGACTCGTAAGGGGAACCGATAAACTCATCTTT.

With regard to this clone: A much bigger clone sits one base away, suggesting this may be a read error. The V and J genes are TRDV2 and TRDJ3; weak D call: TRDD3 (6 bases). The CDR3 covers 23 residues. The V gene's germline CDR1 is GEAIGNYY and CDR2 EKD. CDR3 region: CSCDTLGGDDRPSSSWDTRQMFF. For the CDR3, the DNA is TGTTCCTGTGACACTTTGGGAGGGGATGACCGACCTTCGAGCTCCTGGGACACCCGACAGATGTTTTTC.

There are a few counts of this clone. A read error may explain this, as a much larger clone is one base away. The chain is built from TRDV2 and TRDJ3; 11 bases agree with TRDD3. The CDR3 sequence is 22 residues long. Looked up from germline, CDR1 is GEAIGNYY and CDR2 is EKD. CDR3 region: CACDTPNSGGYQSSWDTRQVFF. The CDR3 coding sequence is TGTGCCTGTGACACTCCCAACTCTGGGGGATACCAAAGCTCCTGGGACACCCGACAGGTGTTTTTC.

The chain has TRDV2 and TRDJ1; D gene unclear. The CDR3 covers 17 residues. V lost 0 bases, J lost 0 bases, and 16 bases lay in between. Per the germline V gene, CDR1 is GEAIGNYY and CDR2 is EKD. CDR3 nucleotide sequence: TGTGCCTGTGACACCATCAACTTAGAACTGTACACCGATAAACTCATCTTT. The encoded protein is CACDTINLELYTDKLIF.

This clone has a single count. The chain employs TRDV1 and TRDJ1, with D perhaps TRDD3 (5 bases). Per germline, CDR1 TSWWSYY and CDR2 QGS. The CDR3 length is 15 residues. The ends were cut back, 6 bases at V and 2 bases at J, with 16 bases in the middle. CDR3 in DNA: TGTGCTCTTGGACAATGGGGCCAGGGGACCGATAAACTCATCTTT. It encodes CALGQWGQGTDKLIF.